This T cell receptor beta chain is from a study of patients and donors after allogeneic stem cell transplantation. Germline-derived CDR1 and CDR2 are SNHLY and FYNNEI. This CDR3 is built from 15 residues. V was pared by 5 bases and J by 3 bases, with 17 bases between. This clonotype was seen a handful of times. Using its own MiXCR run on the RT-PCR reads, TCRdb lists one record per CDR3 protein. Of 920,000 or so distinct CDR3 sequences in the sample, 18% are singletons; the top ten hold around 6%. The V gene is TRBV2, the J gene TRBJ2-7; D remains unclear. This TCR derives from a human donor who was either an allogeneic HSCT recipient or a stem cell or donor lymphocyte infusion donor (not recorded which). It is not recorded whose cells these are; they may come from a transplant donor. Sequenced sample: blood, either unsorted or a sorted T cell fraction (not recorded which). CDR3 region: CASSKAADGDYEQYF. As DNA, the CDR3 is TGTGCCAGCAGTAAGGCGGCAGACGGTGACTACGAGCAGTACTTC.